The sequence of this T cell receptor beta chain was determined in a study of blood T cell repertoires in COVID-19. Study details: PBMCs, B-cell-depleted T cells, or T cells provided the cDNA or gDNA that made up the material.

Per the germline V gene, CDR1 is KGHSY and CDR2 is FQNENV. This CDR3 region has 12 residues. The V and J ends lost 4 bases and 8 bases respectively, with 9 bases between them. In the original processing: Reference gene primer amplification gave nucleated cell count estimates. Sequencing used immunoSEQ multiplex PCR; TCRdb keeps in-frame clones, though not all of them. That table supplies the V and J calls and clone size; D and trimming were determined from the DNA. This sample has about 300,000 clones, with roughly 89% found just once. The study recruited people aged 18 to 89 years across around 23 US areas.

The specimen was PBMCs or T cells enriched from blood (not recorded which). The rearrangement uses TRBV16 and TRBJ2-1, with a possible D match to TRBD1 (5 bases). The clonotype was recovered from a woman under 30 with acute COVID-19. The CDR3 bases are TGTGCCAGCAGCCCGTCCAGGGATGAGCAGTTCTTC. Its translation is CASSPSRDEQFF.